This T cell receptor (beta chain) was recovered during a study of blood T cell repertoires in COVID-19. Turning to the study itself: Acute-phase and convalescent COVID-19 samples originated in the United States, Italy and Spain. PBMCs, B-cell-depleted T cells, or T cells provided the cDNA or gDNA that made up the material.

The CDR3 is 13 residues long. Germline V gives CDR1 MNHEY, CDR2 SMNVEV (reference sequence). V lost 3 bases and J 4 bases, leaving 6 bases between the germline ends. The sample holds a few counts of this clone. In the authors' methods: For nucleated cells, counts were estimated from reference gene primer amplification. This table comes from immunoSEQ multiplex PCR, and its TCRdb copy is limited to in-frame clones, with some not included. V, J and clone size reflect that table, while D and trimming were determined from the DNA. The table has about 210,000 clones, about four fifths seen once; the top ten hold roughly 2.9%.

The source material was peripheral blood. The clonotype was recovered from a middle-aged man with active or convalescent COVID-19. The chain couples TRBV27 to TRBJ2-2; D gene unclear. CDR3 amino acids: CASSFLVTGELFF. CDR3 bases: TGTGCCAGCAGTTTCCTTGTCACCGGGGAGCTGTTTTTT.